This T cell receptor beta chain was recovered during a study of T cells after yellow fever vaccination. There are many counts of this clonotype. Its specificity is unknown. The CDR3 is made up of 17 amino acids. With V trimmed by 3 bases and J by 2 bases, 8 bases remained unmatched. Germline CDR1 reads SGHRS; CDR2 reads YFSETQ. Using its own MiXCR run on the 5' RACE reads, TCRdb lists one record per CDR3 protein. The table records approximately 450,000 distinct CDR3 sequences, 18% of them present only once. Study observations and caveats: A weaker but faster secondary response was observed, peaking on day 5 versus 15.

V usage is TRBV5-1 and J usage is TRBJ2-3; 11 bases match TRBD2. The TCR was taken from a man between 18 and 29 years old who received the YFV17D yellow fever vaccine. Sequenced here: PBMCs, sampled before the yellow fever booster vaccination. CDR3 bases: TGCGCCAGCAGCTCGCATAGCGGGGGGGGACTCACAGATACGCAGTATTTT. As protein: CASSSHSGGGLTDTQYF.